This T cell receptor beta chain appears in the sequencing data of a study of shared clonotypes between healthy human individuals. General study findings and limits: Read depth was anticipated to influence clonotype sharing among donors. When naive CD4 clonotypes were compared across several donors, roughly 4.9% were shared.

Naive CD8 cells lacked CD45RO and underwent positive selection for CCR7, leaving out terminally differentiated effector memory CD45RA+ cells. Only Caucasian adults living in Nashville, Tennessee served as donors. Deep was the level used in running the assay. The protocol was immunoSEQ multiplex PCR, while the TCRdb copy is restricted to in-frame clones and leaves out a portion. Of around 2,000,000 clones listed, about 95% are singletons. There are 13 residues in the CDR3. Germline V lookup: CDR1 SGHDN, CDR2 FVKESK. Trimming removed 0 bases from V and 10 bases from J, with 10 bases in between. A single count supports this clone. Antigen unknown.

The source material was naive CD8+ T cells sorted from blood. This sequence originates from a man between 18 and 35 years old in good health. The genes are TRBV14 and TRBJ2-1, with D possibly being TRBD1 or TRBD2 (5 bases each). The CDR3 DNA sequence: TGTGCCAGCAGCCAAGATGTGGGGGACGAGCAGTTCTTC. This translates into CASSQDVGDEQFF.